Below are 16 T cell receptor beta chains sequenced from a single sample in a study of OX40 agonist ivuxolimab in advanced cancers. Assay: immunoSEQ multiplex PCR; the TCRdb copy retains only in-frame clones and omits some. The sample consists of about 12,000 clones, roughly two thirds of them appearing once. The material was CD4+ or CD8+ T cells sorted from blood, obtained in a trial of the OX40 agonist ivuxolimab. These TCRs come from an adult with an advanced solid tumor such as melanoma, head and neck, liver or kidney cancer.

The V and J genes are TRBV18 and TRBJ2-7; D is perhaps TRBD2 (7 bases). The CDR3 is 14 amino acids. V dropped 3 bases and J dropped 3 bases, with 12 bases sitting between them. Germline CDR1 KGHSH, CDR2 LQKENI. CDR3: CASSPGGPLYEQYF. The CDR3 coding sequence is TGTGCCAGCTCACCGGGGGGGCCCCTCTACGAGCAGTACTTC.

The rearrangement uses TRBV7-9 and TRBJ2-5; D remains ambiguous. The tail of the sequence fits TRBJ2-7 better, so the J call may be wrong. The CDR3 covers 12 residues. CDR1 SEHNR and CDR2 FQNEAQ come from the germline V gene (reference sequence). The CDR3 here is CASSLVAYEQYF. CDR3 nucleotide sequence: TGTGCCAGCAGCTTAGTCGCCTACGAGCAGTACTTC.

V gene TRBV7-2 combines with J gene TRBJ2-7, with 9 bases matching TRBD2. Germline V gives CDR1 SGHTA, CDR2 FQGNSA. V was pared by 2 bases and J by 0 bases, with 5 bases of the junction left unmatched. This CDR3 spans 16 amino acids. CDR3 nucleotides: TGTGCCAGCAGCTTATTAGCGGGGGACAGCTCCTACGAGCAGTACTTC. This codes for CASSLLAGDSSYEQYF.

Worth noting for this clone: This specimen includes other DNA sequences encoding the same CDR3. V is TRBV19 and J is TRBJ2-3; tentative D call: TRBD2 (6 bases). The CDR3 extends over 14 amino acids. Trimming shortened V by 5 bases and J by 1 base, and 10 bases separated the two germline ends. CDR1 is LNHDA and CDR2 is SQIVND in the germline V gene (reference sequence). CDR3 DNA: TGTGCCAGTAGTGTGGTAGCGGGCACAGATACGCAGTATTTT. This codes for CASSVVAGTDTQYF.

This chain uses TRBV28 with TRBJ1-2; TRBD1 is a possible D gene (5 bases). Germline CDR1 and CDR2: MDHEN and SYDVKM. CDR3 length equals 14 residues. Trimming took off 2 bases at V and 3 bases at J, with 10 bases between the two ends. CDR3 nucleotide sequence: TGTGCCAGCAGTTTAAGACAGATTTACTATGGCTACACCTTC. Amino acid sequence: CASSLRQIYYGYTF.

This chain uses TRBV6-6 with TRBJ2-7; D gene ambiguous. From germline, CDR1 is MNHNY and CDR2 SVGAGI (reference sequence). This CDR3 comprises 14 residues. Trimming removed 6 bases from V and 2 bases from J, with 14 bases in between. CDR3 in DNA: TGTGCCAGCAGCCACCTACCGGGCCCCTACGAGCAGTACTTC. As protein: CASSHLPGPYEQYF.

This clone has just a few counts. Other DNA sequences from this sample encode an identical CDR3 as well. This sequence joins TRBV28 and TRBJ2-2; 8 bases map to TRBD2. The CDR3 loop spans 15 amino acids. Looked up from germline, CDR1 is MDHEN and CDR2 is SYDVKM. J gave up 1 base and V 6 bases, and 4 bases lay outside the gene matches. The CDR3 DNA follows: TGTGCCAGCAGACCCACTAGCGGGAACACCGGGGAGCTGTTTTTT. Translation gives CASRPTSGNTGELFF. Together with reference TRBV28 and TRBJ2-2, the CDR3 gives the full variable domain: DVKVTQSSRYLVKRTGEKVFLECVQDMDHENMFWYRQDPGLGLRLIYFSYDVKMKEKGDIPEGYSVSREKKERFSLILESASTNQTSMYLCASRPTSGNTGELFFGEGSRLTVL.

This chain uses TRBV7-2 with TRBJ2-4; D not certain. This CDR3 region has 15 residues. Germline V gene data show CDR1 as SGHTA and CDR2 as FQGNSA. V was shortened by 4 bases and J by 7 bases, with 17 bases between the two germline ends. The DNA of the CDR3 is TGTGCCAGCAGCTATCCCGACCTATACGGGAACATTCAGTACTTC. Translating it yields CASSYPDLYGNIQYF. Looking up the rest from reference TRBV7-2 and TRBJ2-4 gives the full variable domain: GAGVSQSPSNKVTEKGKDVELRCDPISGHTALYWYRQSLGQGLEFLIYFQGNSAPDKSGLPSDRFSAERTGGSVSTLTIQRTQQEDSAVYLCASSYPDLYGNIQYFGAGTRLSVL.

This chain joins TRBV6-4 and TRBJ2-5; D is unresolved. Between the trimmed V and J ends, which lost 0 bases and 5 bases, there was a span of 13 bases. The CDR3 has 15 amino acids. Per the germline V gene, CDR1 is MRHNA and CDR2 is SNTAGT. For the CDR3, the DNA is TGTGCCAGCAGTGACTCGATTGGGGTGGGGGAGACCCAGTACTTC. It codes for CASSDSIGVGETQYF.

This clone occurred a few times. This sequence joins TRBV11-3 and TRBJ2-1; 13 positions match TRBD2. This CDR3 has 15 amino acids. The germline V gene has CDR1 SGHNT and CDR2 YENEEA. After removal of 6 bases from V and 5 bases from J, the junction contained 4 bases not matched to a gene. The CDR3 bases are TGTGCCAGCAGTAGGACTAGCGGGGGACACAATGAGCAGTTCTTC. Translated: CASSRTSGGHNEQFF.

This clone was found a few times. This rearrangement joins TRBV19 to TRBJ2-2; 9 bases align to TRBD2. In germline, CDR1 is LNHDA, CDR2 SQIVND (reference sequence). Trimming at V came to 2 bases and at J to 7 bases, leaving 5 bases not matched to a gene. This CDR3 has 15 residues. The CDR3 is CASSISGGFGGELFF. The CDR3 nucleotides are TGTGCCAGTAGTATAAGCGGGGGGTTCGGCGGGGAGCTGTTTTTT.

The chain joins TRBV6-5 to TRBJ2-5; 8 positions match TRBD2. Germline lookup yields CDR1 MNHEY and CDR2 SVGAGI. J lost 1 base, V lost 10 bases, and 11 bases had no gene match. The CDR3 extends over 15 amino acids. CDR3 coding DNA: TGTGCCACCAAGGAGGCGGGAGGCCTCCAAGAGACCCAGTACTTC. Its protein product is CATKEAGGLQETQYF.

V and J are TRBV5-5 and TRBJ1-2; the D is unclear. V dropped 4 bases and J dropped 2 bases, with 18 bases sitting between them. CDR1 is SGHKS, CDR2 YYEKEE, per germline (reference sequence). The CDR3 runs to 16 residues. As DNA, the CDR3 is TGTGCCAGCAGCCAACGGGTGACGCACCAAAACTATGGCTACACCTTC. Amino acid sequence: CASSQRVTHQNYGYTF.

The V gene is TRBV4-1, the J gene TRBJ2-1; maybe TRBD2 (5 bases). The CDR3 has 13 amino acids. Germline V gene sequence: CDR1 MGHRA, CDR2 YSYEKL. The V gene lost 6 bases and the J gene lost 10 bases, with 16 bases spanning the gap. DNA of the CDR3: TGCGCCAGCAGACCTTTGACCGGCGGGGAGCAGTTCTTC. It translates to CASRPLTGGEQFF.

This CDR3 reads CASSSRQAPHEQYF. CDR3 in DNA: TGTGCCAGCAGCTCGAGACAGGCCCCCCACGAGCAGTACTTC. The chain combines TRBV7-9 with TRBJ2-7, with D perhaps TRBD1 (6 bases). Germline CDR1 is SEHNR and CDR2 is FQNEAQ (reference sequence). V dropped 4 bases and J dropped 5 bases, with 15 bases sitting between them. CDR3 length equals 14 residues.

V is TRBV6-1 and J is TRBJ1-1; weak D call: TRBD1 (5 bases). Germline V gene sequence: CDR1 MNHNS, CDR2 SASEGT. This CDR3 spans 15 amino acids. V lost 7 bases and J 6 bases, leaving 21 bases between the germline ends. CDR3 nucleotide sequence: TGTGCCAGCATCCATCGGGCAGACGGGGCGCCTGAAGCTTTCTTT. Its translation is CASIHRADGAPEAFF.